This passage covers 4 T cell receptor beta chains from one sample sequenced in a study of blood T cell repertoires in COVID-19. Profiled with immunoSEQ multiplex PCR; TCRdb holds only in-frame clones, not every one. Among tens of thousands of clones listed, 87% were seen once. The specimen was peripheral blood. The receptors stem from a woman aged 50 to 60 with active or convalescent COVID-19.

J is TRBJ1-1 and V is TRBV7-9; 7 nucleotides match TRBD1. The ends lost 5 bases at V and 0 bases at J; junction bases unmatched: 6. This CDR3 spans 15 amino acids. The germline CDR1 and CDR2 sequences are SEHNR and FQNEAQ (reference sequence). CDR3 sequence (DNA): TGTGCCAGCAGCCTCACAGGGGACCTGAACACTGAAGCTTTCTTT. This translates into CASSLTGDLNTEAFF. The whole variable domain, remainder taken from reference TRBV7-9 and TRBJ1-1, is DTGVSQNPRHKITKRGQNVTFRCDPISEHNRLYWYRQTLGQGPEFLTYFQNEAQLEKSRLLSDRFSAERPKGSFSTLEIQRTEQGDSAMYLCASSLTGDLNTEAFFGQGTRLTVV.

The rearrangement links TRBV7-9 to TRBJ1-1, with TRBD1 identical over 10 bases. The CDR3 totals 13 residues. The V gene's germline CDR1 is SEHNR and CDR2 FQNEAQ (reference sequence). V was clipped by 7 bases and J by 3 bases; unmatched bases: 2. The CDR3 nucleotides read TGTGCCAGCACGGGACAGGGGTACACTGAAGCTTTCTTT. Residues: CASTGQGYTEAFF.

V gene TRBV3-1 (or the pseudogene TRBV3-2) combines with J gene TRBJ2-1; D possibly corresponds to TRBD1 (5 bases). Per germline, CDR1 LGHDT and CDR2 YNNKEL (reference sequence). Trimming removed 3 bases from V and 7 bases from J, with 13 bases in between. The CDR3 covers 14 residues. The CDR3 DNA reads TGTGCCAGCAGCCACCTGACAGAGAATAATGAGCAGTTCTTC. Its translation is CASSHLTENNEQFF.

As to this clone: At one of its ends the junction is not consistent with the germline gene, which may arise from a read error. This chain connects TRBV4-3 to TRBJ1-2, with 9 bases that match TRBD1. From germline, CDR1 is LGHNA and CDR2 YSLEER. CDR3 length equals 15 residues. CDR3 in amino acids: CASSQEGVAGTGLHF. Written as DNA, the CDR3 is TGCGCCAGCAGCCAAGAAGGAGTCGCGGGGACAGGGTTACACTTC.